The 8 T cell receptor beta chains listed next were all sequenced from one sample in a study of blood T cell repertoires in COVID-19. Clones were sequenced by immunoSEQ multiplex PCR, and TCRdb holds only the in-frame ones, with some missing. The repertoire holds approximately 100,000 clones, with around 79% as singletons. Sequencing input: peripheral blood. The receptor source for this set is a man between 65 and 85 years old with active or convalescent COVID-19.

This clone was detected only a few times. The chain links TRBV5-1 to TRBJ2-3; tentative D call: TRBD2 (6 bases). Germline V gene sequence: CDR1 SGHRS, CDR2 YFSETQ. The CDR3 consists of 16 residues. Trimming cost V 0 bases and J 7 bases, with 18 bases left between them. The CDR3 loop reads CASSLGLAFEDYTQYF. Here the CDR3 DNA reads TGCGCCAGCAGCTTGGGGCTAGCGTTCGAAGATTATACGCAGTATTTT.

The chain joins TRBV7-8 to TRBJ2-2; 8 nucleotides align to TRBD1. V shed 2 bases and J 5 bases; nucleotides not matched to a gene: 7. This CDR3 spans 16 amino acids. Germline V gene sequence: CDR1 SGHVS, CDR2 FQNEAQ. CDR3 residues: CASSLRDRSDTGELFF. DNA of the CDR3: TGTGCCAGCAGCTTACGGGACAGGTCAGATACCGGGGAGCTGTTTTTT.

This chain links TRBV30 with TRBJ2-6; D ambiguous. Germline-derived CDR1 and CDR2 are GTSNPN and SVGIG (reference sequence). The CDR3 contains 11 residues. This CDR3 is CAYSGANVLTF. The DNA for the CDR3 is TGTGCTTATTCTGGGGCCAACGTCCTGACTTTC.

This CDR3 reads CASRGRAYNEQFF. The CDR3 DNA reads TGCGCCAGCAGGGGGAGGGCCTACAATGAGCAGTTCTTC. The J gene is TRBJ2-1, the V gene TRBV5-1, with 7 bases that match TRBD2. The germline gives CDR1 SGHRS, CDR2 YFSETQ. The J segment lost 2 bases and the V segment lost 5 bases, leaving 1 base of the junction unmatched. This CDR3 is built from 13 residues.

The V call is TRBV5-1, the J call TRBJ2-3; TRBD1 matches 8 bases. Per germline, CDR1 SGHRS and CDR2 YFSETQ. The V gene end was trimmed by 4 bases and the J gene end by 3 bases; junction bases not matched to a gene: 7. This CDR3 contains 15 residues. DNA of the CDR3: TGCGCCAGCAGCCTCGGACAGGGTTGGACAGATACGCAGTATTTT. The encoded protein is CASSLGQGWTDTQYF.

This clone was observed a handful of times. This chain uses TRBV30 with TRBJ1-4; no clear D gene. The CDR3 sequence is 12 residues long. V was cut by 3 bases and J by 8 bases, with 10 bases left in between. CDR1 and CDR2 from the germline V gene are GTSNPN and SVGIG (reference sequence). The CDR3, as DNA: TGTGCCTGGAGGGACTTGGCCGAAAAACTGTTTTTT. Its translation is CAWRDLAEKLFF.

J is TRBJ1-2 and V is TRBV6-1; the D is unclear. V was shortened by 2 bases and J by 4 bases, with 17 bases between the two germline ends. From germline, CDR1 is MNHNS and CDR2 SASEGT. CDR3 length equals 16 residues. DNA of the CDR3: TGTGCCAGCAGTGAATCGGGAAGGTCGGGGAGCTATGGCTACACCTTC. This translates into CASSESGRSGSYGYTF.

The V call is TRBV3-1 (or the pseudogene TRBV3-2), the J call TRBJ2-7, with 10 bases fitting TRBD2. Germline-derived CDR1 and CDR2 are LGHDT and YNNKEL (reference sequence). This CDR3 spans 13 amino acids. V dropped 8 bases and J dropped 6; count of bases not matched to a gene: 7. The CDR3 spells CASRLAGAGEQYF. As DNA, the CDR3 is TGTGCCAGCCGTCTAGCGGGAGCAGGCGAGCAGTACTTC.